This TCR beta chain was profiled in a study of T cells in Graves' hyperthyroidism and ophthalmopathy (dated 2019 in TCRdb). Broadly, across the study: Peripheral blood was sampled at the time of initial diagnosis, prior to any treatment. To identify distinguishing TCR V-J signatures, a discovery cohort of about 100 patients was used, comprising roughly 45 with Graves' ophthalmopathy and about 59 with stable Graves' hyperthyroidism. An independent validation cohort of around 20 hyperthyroidism patients and some 15 patients who later progressed to ophthalmopathy tested prospective prediction of ophthalmopathy. The roughly 100 discovery patients were randomly divided into training and test sets at a 7:3 ratio. Thyroid tissue and blood T-cell repertoires from six Graves' hyperthyroidism patients were also compared in the study. After sampling, hyperthyroidism patients received methimazole starting at 30 mg daily, and ophthalmopathy patients received high-dose intravenous methylprednisolone. According to the paper, TCR Vbeta CDR3 sequencing was carried out on some 140 peripheral blood samples, which came from over 40 ophthalmopathy, 75 or so hyperthyroidism and some 17 progressor patients. What the study reported, not specific to this receptor: No statistical method was used to fix the sample size in advance, and group allocation was not hidden from the investigators. A model built on a 13 V-J signature distinguished ophthalmopathy from stable hyperthyroidism, reaching 85% to 90% sensitivity and 81.08% specificity in cross-validation and 80%/75% in testing. Most expanded thyroid clonotypes (frequency above 0.001) were also detected in blood, suggesting blood repertoires may reflect thyroid immune responses. In validation, the model predicted progression to ophthalmopathy with 55% to 71% sensitivity and less than 80% specificity, a median of around six months before onset.

V drops 4 bases and J drops 2 bases, leaving 10 bases in between. Sequences SGDLS (CDR1) and YYNGEE (CDR2) are obtained from the germline V gene. The CDR3, cysteine through phenylalanine, is 14 amino acids long. Of all the DNA, just the CDR3 is kept, 42 bases in frame from base 1. Stable Graves' hyperthyroidism was defined as no progression to ophthalmopathy during 18 months of follow-up. Hyperthyroidism patients were aged 18 to 65 years and newly diagnosed, with disease duration of less than 2 months. Any patient with an uncontrolled infection, another autoimmune disease, pregnancy or lactation was excluded. Diagnoses were established on the basis of clinical symptoms, serum thyroxine and TRAb, thyroid ultrasound, and orbital computed tomography. Ficoll-Paque density gradient centrifugation was used to isolate PBMCs from 10 ml of fresh peripheral blood. Total RNA was extracted using Trizol reagent, and RNA quality was assessed on an Agilent 2100 Bioanalyzer.

Worth noting for this clonotype: No antigen is known for it. Base qualities are not at hand, and no much larger clone is one base apart.

The TCR beta CDR3 regions were amplified from RNA transcripts. For the first round of RT-PCR on the TCR CDR3, the HTBI primer set was used together with the Qiagen OneStep RT-PCR kit. Libraries were constructed in a second round of multiplex PCR, after which size selection and purification were performed. Sequencing of the libraries was done on an Illumina HiSeq2000 using paired-end 100 bp reads. As for the original processing: SOAPnuke was used to process the raw data, removing reads that contained adapters or uncalled bases, had a mean Phred below 15, or lacked an exact match to the constant primer or identifier. High-quality paired reads were merged using COPE v1.2.5, and each unique nucleotide sequence was defined as a clonotype. MiTCR v1.1 was used to align the clonotypes against IMGT TRBV, TRBD and TRBJ reference segments. Only V-J combinations with frequency above 0.0001, covering 99% to 99.2% of repertoires, were analysed. A TCS score was defined as the ratio between F50 (clonal expansion) and ExV (chaos), using BLOSUM62-based TCRdist between CDR3 peptides within each V-J. Welch's t-statistics and random forest reduced around 510 V-J features to around 14, which were used in a naive Bayes classifier (R e1071). TCRdb applied fastp at Q25 and MiXCR to the public reads, then kept only in-frame beta chains. Each entry is one CDR3 protein sequence, shown with its most common DNA and genes. For this entry, the V and J calls and clone size follow TCRdb and not the study's own pipeline. A total of some 760,000 distinct CDR3 sequences appear in this sample, around 13% of them only once. Roughly 10% of the sample belongs to the ten largest clones.

In this chain, TRBV9 is recombined with TRBJ2-1; there is no confident call for the D gene. The TCR originated in a woman aged 18-35 years with Graves' hyperthyroidism. The sample consisted of blood. Read as DNA, the sequence is TGTGCCAGCAGCCCCTCCGACACCTACAATGAGCAGTTCTTC. Its product reads: CASSPSDTYNEQFF.